The rows below give T cell receptor beta chains drawn from one sample of a study of blood T cell repertoires in COVID-19. The protocol was immunoSEQ multiplex PCR, while the TCRdb copy is restricted to in-frame clones and leaves out a portion. The repertoire consists of some 490,000 clones, with around nine tenths occurring once and the leading ten covering around 7.9%. The specimen sequenced was PBMCs or T cells enriched from blood (not recorded which). The receptor source for this set is a woman aged 55-70 years who had recovered from COVID-19. Each CDR3 is given with its conserved first and last residue. A D gene is named only where the DNA matches it firmly. Rows may omit the clone size; those that give it use once, few, many or a size class.

cdr3_nt: TGTGCCACCACCTCAAGCGGGGGTTACAATGAGCAGTTCTTC; cdr3_aa: CATTSSGGYNEQFF; cdr3_length: 14; d_call: TRBD2; v_call: TRBV11-2; clone_size: -; j_call: TRBJ2-1
cdr3_nt: TGCGCCAGTAGATCTACAGGGGTTGACTATGGCTACACCTTC; cdr3_aa: CASRSTGVDYGYTF; cdr3_length: 14; d_call: TRBD1; v_call: TRBV10-2; clone_size: -; j_call: TRBJ1-2
cdr3_nt: TGTGCCAGCTCCGTAGTTCGTGGTTACGAGCAGTACTTC; cdr3_aa: CASSVVRGYEQYF; cdr3_length: 13; d_call: -; v_call: TRBV2; clone_size: -; j_call: TRBJ2-7
cdr3_nt: TGTGCCACCAGTGCCGGGTTAAACACCGGGGAGCTGTTTTTT; cdr3_aa: CATSAGLNTGELFF; cdr3_length: 14; d_call: -; v_call: TRBV24-1; clone_size: -; j_call: TRBJ2-2
cdr3_nt: TGTGCCAGCAGCTTCCCGGTGGGGGGAACTAACTATGGCTACACCTTC; cdr3_aa: CASSFPVGGTNYGYTF; cdr3_length: 16; d_call: -; v_call: TRBV5-5; clone_size: -; j_call: TRBJ1-2
cdr3_nt: TGTGCCTGGGGGACAGGGTTGGTACAAGAGACCCAGTACTTC; cdr3_aa: CAWGTGLVQETQYF; cdr3_length: 14; d_call: TRBD1; v_call: TRBV30; clone_size: few; j_call: TRBJ2-5
cdr3_nt: TGTGCCAGCATGGCGACAGGGGGCGGCGAGCAGTACTTC; cdr3_aa: CASMATGGGEQYF; cdr3_length: 13; d_call: TRBD1; v_call: TRBV5-5; clone_size: -; j_call: TRBJ2-7
cdr3_nt: TGCGCCAGCAGCTTCGGTTATAATTCACCCCTCCACTTT; cdr3_aa: CASSFGYNSPLHF; cdr3_length: 13; d_call: -; v_call: TRBV5-1; clone_size: few; j_call: TRBJ1-6
cdr3_nt: TGTGCCACCAGTGGCACTACTGGGACAGGGGTAGGGAATGAGCAGTTCTTC; cdr3_aa: CATSGTTGTGVGNEQFF; cdr3_length: 17; d_call: TRBD1; v_call: TRBV24-1; clone_size: few; j_call: TRBJ2-1
cdr3_nt: TGTGCCAGTAGTGACGGACAGGGGACTGGAAACACCATATATTTT; cdr3_aa: CASSDGQGTGNTIYF; cdr3_length: 15; d_call: TRBD1; v_call: TRBV19; clone_size: -; j_call: TRBJ1-3
cdr3_nt: TGTGCCAGCGGGCCTCTGAATTCACCCCTCCACTTT; cdr3_aa: CASGPLNSPLHF; cdr3_length: 12; d_call: -; v_call: TRBV27; clone_size: -; j_call: TRBJ1-6
cdr3_nt: TGTGCCACCAGTGATCGGGGGAATGGCTACACCTTC; cdr3_aa: CATSDRGNGYTF; cdr3_length: 12; d_call: -; v_call: TRBV24-1; clone_size: -; j_call: TRBJ1-2
cdr3_nt: TGTGCCAGCAGCCAAGAGCGGGGATCCTACAATGAGCAGTTCTTC; cdr3_aa: CASSQERGSYNEQFF; cdr3_length: 15; d_call: -; v_call: TRBV14; clone_size: once; j_call: TRBJ2-1
cdr3_nt: TGCGCCAGCTCACAACAGATGAACACTGAAGCTTTCTTT; cdr3_aa: CASSQQMNTEAFF; cdr3_length: 13; d_call: -; v_call: TRBV10-2; clone_size: -; j_call: TRBJ1-1
cdr3_nt: TGTGCCAGCGAGCCTGATACCCTCCCCTCTGGAAACACCATATATTTT; cdr3_aa: CASEPDTLPSGNTIYF; cdr3_length: 16; d_call: -; v_call: TRBV6-6; clone_size: -; j_call: TRBJ1-3
cdr3_nt: TGTGCCAGCAGCTTGAGGGGGACCCCGTCAGGTTTCTTCTTC; cdr3_aa: CASSLRGTPSGFFF; cdr3_length: 14; d_call: -; v_call: TRBV5-6; clone_size: few; j_call: TRBJ1-2
cdr3_nt: TGTGCCAGCAGCGTTGACCCACAGCTAGCGGGGGAATACAATGAGCAGTTCTTC; cdr3_aa: CASSVDPQLAGEYNEQFF; cdr3_length: 18; d_call: TRBD2; v_call: TRBV9; clone_size: few; j_call: TRBJ2-1
cdr3_nt: TGTGCCAGCAGCCATGGAAGGGAGCTCAATCAGCCCCAGCATTTT; cdr3_aa: CASSHGRELNQPQHF; cdr3_length: 15; d_call: -; v_call: TRBV3-1/TRBV3-2; clone_size: -; j_call: TRBJ1-5
cdr3_nt: TGTGCCAGCAGTTCCCCGGCAGGGAGGGGAGAAAAACTGTTTTTT; cdr3_aa: CASSSPAGRGEKLFF; cdr3_length: 15; d_call: -; v_call: TRBV6-5; clone_size: -; j_call: TRBJ1-4
cdr3_nt: TGTGCCAGCAGACACTGGGCCAGCACAGATACGCAGTATTTT; cdr3_aa: CASRHWASTDTQYF; cdr3_length: 14; d_call: -; v_call: TRBV2; clone_size: -; j_call: TRBJ2-3
cdr3_nt: TGCAGCGTTGAACCGACAGACTATGGCTACACCTTC; cdr3_aa: CSVEPTDYGYTF; cdr3_length: 12; d_call: -; v_call: TRBV29-1; clone_size: -; j_call: TRBJ1-2
cdr3_nt: TGTGCCAGCCGGGACAGGGGGCGGGTGAACACTGAAGCTTTCTTT; cdr3_aa: CASRDRGRVNTEAFF; cdr3_length: 15; d_call: TRBD1; v_call: TRBV2; clone_size: -; j_call: TRBJ1-1
cdr3_nt: TGTGCCAGCAGCTTAATTGGGGCAGCCCTTAGCCAGTATTTT; cdr3_aa: CASSLIGAALSQYF; cdr3_length: 14; d_call: -; v_call: TRBV11-3; clone_size: -; j_call: TRBJ2-3
cdr3_nt: TGTGCCAGCAGCCAAGGACCGGGACAGGCCTATGGCTACACCTTC; cdr3_aa: CASSQGPGQAYGYTF; cdr3_length: 15; d_call: TRBD1; v_call: TRBV3-1/TRBV3-2; clone_size: -; j_call: TRBJ1-2
cdr3_nt: TGTGCCAGTAGTATCATCGCCCGCTCCACAGGGGGCCCTTTAGACAATGAGCAGTTCTTC; cdr3_aa: CASSIIARSTGGPLDNEQFF; cdr3_length: 20; d_call: TRBD1; v_call: TRBV19; clone_size: -; j_call: TRBJ2-1
cdr3_nt: TGTGCCAGCAGTTCATATGGGGGGACTGAGCAGTTCTTC; cdr3_aa: CASSSYGGTEQFF; cdr3_length: 13; d_call: -; v_call: TRBV28; clone_size: -; j_call: TRBJ2-1
cdr3_nt: TGTGCCAGCAGTTACCGACGGGATTATAATGAAAAACTGTTTTTT; cdr3_aa: CASSYRRDYNEKLFF; cdr3_length: 15; d_call: -; v_call: TRBV6-5; clone_size: -; j_call: TRBJ1-4
cdr3_nt: TGTGCCAGCTCCCCCCCGGGACAGGGGTTTGTCGCCGGGGAGCTGTTTTTT; cdr3_aa: CASSPPGQGFVAGELFF; cdr3_length: 17; d_call: TRBD1; v_call: TRBV18; clone_size: -; j_call: TRBJ2-2
cdr3_nt: TGTGCCAGCAGTGAAGCGGACAGGGCCTTAGGGGTAAAACTGTTTTTT; cdr3_aa: CASSEADRALGVKLFF; cdr3_length: 16; d_call: TRBD1; v_call: TRBV2; clone_size: -; j_call: TRBJ1-4
cdr3_nt: TGTGCCAGCAGGGGGACATTGAGCACTGAAGCTTTCTTT; cdr3_aa: CASRGTLSTEAFF; cdr3_length: 13; d_call: -; v_call: TRBV27; clone_size: once; j_call: TRBJ1-1
cdr3_nt: TGCGCCAGCAGCTGGGGAATAGACAGGGGAGGCGAAAAACTGTTTTTT; cdr3_aa: CASSWGIDRGGEKLFF; cdr3_length: 16; d_call: TRBD1; v_call: TRBV5-1; clone_size: -; j_call: TRBJ1-4
cdr3_nt: TGTGCCAGCAGTGAAACGATGTTGGGCGACGGTTCACCCCTCCACTTT; cdr3_aa: CASSETMLGDGSPLHF; cdr3_length: 16; d_call: -; v_call: TRBV2; clone_size: -; j_call: TRBJ1-6
cdr3_nt: TGTGCCAGCAGCACCTATACCGGGACAACGAACACCGGGGAGCTGTTTTTT; cdr3_aa: CASSTYTGTTNTGELFF; cdr3_length: 17; d_call: -; v_call: TRBV5-4; clone_size: -; j_call: TRBJ2-2
cdr3_nt: TGTGCCATCAGGGGGACTCAAACGGAGCAGTTCTTC; cdr3_aa: CAIRGTQTEQFF; cdr3_length: 12; d_call: -; v_call: TRBV10-3; clone_size: -; j_call: TRBJ2-1
cdr3_nt: TGTGCCAGCAGTGAAGGGGGCGGAAACTCCTACGAGCAGTACTTC; cdr3_aa: CASSEGGGNSYEQYF; cdr3_length: 15; d_call: -; v_call: TRBV2; clone_size: -; j_call: TRBJ2-7
cdr3_nt: TGCGCCAGCAGCCAAGTTGGGCGGGGGGCAAAGAACGAGCAGTACTTC; cdr3_aa: CASSQVGRGAKNEQYF; cdr3_length: 16; d_call: TRBD2; v_call: TRBV4-1; clone_size: -; j_call: TRBJ2-7
cdr3_nt: TGTGCCACCAGCAAGGAAGGCAGGCAGCCCCAGCATTTT; cdr3_aa: CATSKEGRQPQHF; cdr3_length: 13; d_call: -; v_call: TRBV15; clone_size: -; j_call: TRBJ1-5
cdr3_nt: TGTGCCAGCAGCTCACAGTACTCTGGAAACACCATATATTTT; cdr3_aa: CASSSQYSGNTIYF; cdr3_length: 14; d_call: -; v_call: TRBV13; clone_size: -; j_call: TRBJ1-3
cdr3_nt: TGTGCCAGCTACGAGGCAGGAGGGCTGGTGAAACTGTTTTTT; cdr3_aa: CASYEAGGLVKLFF; cdr3_length: 14; d_call: -; v_call: TRBV6-5; clone_size: once; j_call: TRBJ1-4
cdr3_nt: TGTGCCAGCATCTTCGGGACAGGGAACACTGAAGCTTTCTTT; cdr3_aa: CASIFGTGNTEAFF; cdr3_length: 14; d_call: TRBD1; v_call: TRBV2; clone_size: -; j_call: TRBJ1-1
cdr3_nt: TGTGCCAGCAGCCCGGGACAGAATTCACCCCTCCACTTT; cdr3_aa: CASSPGQNSPLHF; cdr3_length: 13; d_call: TRBD1; v_call: TRBV9; clone_size: -; j_call: TRBJ1-6
cdr3_nt: TGTGCCAGCAGACCCAGGACAGGGGACTACAATGAGCAGTTCTTC; cdr3_aa: CASRPRTGDYNEQFF; cdr3_length: 15; d_call: TRBD1; v_call: TRBV6-5; clone_size: -; j_call: TRBJ2-1
cdr3_nt: TGTGCCAGCAGACCGACGGGGTTTAGCAATCAGCCCCAGCATTTT; cdr3_aa: CASRPTGFSNQPQHF; cdr3_length: 15; d_call: -; v_call: TRBV6-5; clone_size: -; j_call: TRBJ1-5
cdr3_nt: TGTGCCAGCAGCTTGGGGGGGGCGTACAATGAGCAGTTCTTC; cdr3_aa: CASSLGGAYNEQFF; cdr3_length: 14; d_call: -; v_call: TRBV11-2; clone_size: -; j_call: TRBJ2-1
cdr3_nt: TGTGCCAGCAGGCGATCCGGGACAGTTGGTCAGCCCCAGCATTTT; cdr3_aa: CASRRSGTVGQPQHF; cdr3_length: 15; d_call: TRBD1; v_call: TRBV6-6; clone_size: -; j_call: TRBJ1-5
cdr3_nt: TGTGCCAGCAGTAAAATCTTGGGGCAGACGCCGACAGATACGCAGTATTTT; cdr3_aa: CASSKILGQTPTDTQYF; cdr3_length: 17; d_call: -; v_call: TRBV7-9; clone_size: -; j_call: TRBJ2-3
cdr3_nt: TGTGCCAGCCGCTCAGATCAGCCCCAGCATTTT; cdr3_aa: CASRSDQPQHF; cdr3_length: 11; d_call: -; v_call: TRBV28; clone_size: -; j_call: TRBJ1-5
cdr3_nt: TGTGCCAGCAGCCAAGAGGGGACTAGCGGGGGGGGAATAGATACGCAGTATTTT; cdr3_aa: CASSQEGTSGGGIDTQYF; cdr3_length: 18; d_call: TRBD2; v_call: TRBV4-2; clone_size: -; j_call: TRBJ2-3
cdr3_nt: TGTGCCAGCAGCTTATGGGGCGGCTACACTGAAGCTTTCTTT; cdr3_aa: CASSLWGGYTEAFF; cdr3_length: 14; d_call: -; v_call: TRBV13; clone_size: -; j_call: TRBJ1-1
cdr3_nt: TGCGCCAGCAGCTCCGGACAAAGCTATGGCTACACCTTC; cdr3_aa: CASSSGQSYGYTF; cdr3_length: 13; d_call: -; v_call: TRBV5-1; clone_size: once; j_call: TRBJ1-2
cdr3_nt: TGCGCCAGCAGCGGGGGAGGTTCTGGAAACACCATATATTTT; cdr3_aa: CASSGGGSGNTIYF; cdr3_length: 14; d_call: -; v_call: TRBV5-1; clone_size: -; j_call: TRBJ1-3
cdr3_nt: TGCAGTGCCCAAATAGACTATGGCTACACCTTC; cdr3_aa: CSAQIDYGYTF; cdr3_length: 11; d_call: -; v_call: TRBV20-1; clone_size: -; j_call: TRBJ1-2
cdr3_nt: TGTGCCAGCAGCTGGGGGACTAGCGGGCAGGAGACCCAGTACTTC; cdr3_aa: CASSWGTSGQETQYF; cdr3_length: 15; d_call: TRBD2; v_call: TRBV7-8; clone_size: -; j_call: TRBJ2-5
cdr3_nt: TGTGCCAGCAGGGAGGCACAGGGGGCGAACACCGGGGAGCTGTTTTTT; cdr3_aa: CASREAQGANTGELFF; cdr3_length: 16; d_call: TRBD1; v_call: TRBV6-6; clone_size: -; j_call: TRBJ2-2
cdr3_nt: TGTGCCAGCAGTGGCGGGAATAGCAATCAGCCCCAGCATTTT; cdr3_aa: CASSGGNSNQPQHF; cdr3_length: 14; d_call: -; v_call: TRBV2; clone_size: -; j_call: TRBJ1-5
cdr3_nt: TGTGCCAGCAGCTTACCCACAGGAAACACCATATATTTT; cdr3_aa: CASSLPTGNTIYF; cdr3_length: 13; d_call: -; v_call: TRBV5-6; clone_size: -; j_call: TRBJ1-3
cdr3_nt: TGTGCCATCAGTGAGTTGTGGACAGGGGACAGTGAGCAGTTCTTC; cdr3_aa: CAISELWTGDSEQFF; cdr3_length: 15; d_call: TRBD1; v_call: TRBV10-3; clone_size: -; j_call: TRBJ2-1
cdr3_nt: TGTGCCAGCAGCCCCCGGCGGGGTTCTTACAATGAGCAGTTCTTC; cdr3_aa: CASSPRRGSYNEQFF; cdr3_length: 15; d_call: -; v_call: TRBV7-8; clone_size: -; j_call: TRBJ2-1
cdr3_nt: TGTGCCAGCAGCTTAGTCACAGGGGGTGGGGCCAACGTCCTGACTTTC; cdr3_aa: CASSLVTGGGANVLTF; cdr3_length: 16; d_call: TRBD1; v_call: TRBV7-2; clone_size: -; j_call: TRBJ2-6